This record covers a single TCR beta chain. Its antigen is not known. This sample is part of a study of T cells in narcolepsy. Overall study findings and caveats: Autoreactive clone sequences were missing from some blood memory CD4+ repertoires. Healthy controls reportedly lacked the autoreactive clonotypes serially found in patients' blood.

Clones were read by immunoSEQ multiplex PCR, and TCRdb kept only the in-frame ones, dropping some. The sample yields about 33,000 clones, almost 90% seen once. The CDR3 is 13 residues long. CDR1 is KGHSH and CDR2 is LQKENI in the germline V gene. This clonotype originated in a human donor with narcolepsy. The chain links TRBV18 to TRBJ2-5; D might be TRBD2 (6 bases). TRBJ2-7 matches the DNA end more closely, so the J call is doubtful. The sample taken for sequencing was CD45RA- memory CD4+ T cells from PBMCs. The chain's CDR3 is CASSPRGDYEQYF. DNA of the CDR3: TGTGCCAGCTCACCACGGGGGGACTACGAGCAGTACTTC.